This T cell receptor (beta chain) was identified during a study of shared clonotypes between healthy human individuals. Every one of the donors was a Caucasian adult that lived in Nashville, Tennessee. Naive CD45RA+ and memory CD45RA-negative subsets were split from CD4+ cells. This CDR3 region has 12 residues. The V and J ends lost 4 bases and 8 bases, in that order; junction bases with no gene match: 5. Method: immunoSEQ multiplex PCR; TCRdb's copy keeps in-frame clones and lacks some. The sample has over a million clones; around 95% are singletons. The chain has TRBV5-3 and TRBJ1-1; 7 nucleotides agree with TRBD1. TRBV5-3 is treated as an ORF (open reading frame) with a function not yet certain. Sample: naive CD4+ T cells sorted from blood. Subset indicated: CD45RA+ positively selected. This TCR was sampled from a man between 25 and 39 years old in good health. The CDR3 nucleotides read TGTGCCAGAAGCGAGGACAGGTACGAAGCTTTCTTT. Its translation is CARSEDRYEAFF.